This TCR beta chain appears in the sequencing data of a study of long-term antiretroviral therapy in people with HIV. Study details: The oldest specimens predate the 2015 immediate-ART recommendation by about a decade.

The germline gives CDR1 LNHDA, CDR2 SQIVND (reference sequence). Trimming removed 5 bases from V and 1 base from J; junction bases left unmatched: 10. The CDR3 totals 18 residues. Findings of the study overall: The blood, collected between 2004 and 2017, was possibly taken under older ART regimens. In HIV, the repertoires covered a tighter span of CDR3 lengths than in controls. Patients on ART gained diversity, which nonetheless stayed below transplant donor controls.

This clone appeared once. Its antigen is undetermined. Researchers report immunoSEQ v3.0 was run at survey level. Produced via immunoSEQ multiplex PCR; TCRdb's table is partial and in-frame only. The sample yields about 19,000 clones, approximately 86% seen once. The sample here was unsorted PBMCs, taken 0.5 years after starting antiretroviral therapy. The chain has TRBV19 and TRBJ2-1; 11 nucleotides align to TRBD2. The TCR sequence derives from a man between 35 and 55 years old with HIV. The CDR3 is CASSSRTSGSSSYNEQFF. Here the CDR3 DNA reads TGTGCCAGTAGTTCCCGGACTAGCGGGTCCTCTTCCTACAATGAGCAGTTCTTC.